The next 30 T cell receptor beta chains were all read from a single sample in a study of blood T cell repertoires in COVID-19. Libraries were prepared by immunoSEQ multiplex PCR; TCRdb keeps only in-frame clonotypes and omits some of them. This sample has roughly 170,000 clones, with 70% to 90% found just once. The sample was peripheral blood. Receptors originate from a man between 60 and 75 years old who had recovered from COVID-19.

The chain links TRBV15 to TRBJ2-7; 14 bases are shared with TRBD2. The CDR3 is made up of 15 amino acids. In germline, CDR1 is LNHNV, CDR2 YYDKDF (reference sequence). V shed 1 base and J 6 bases; nucleotides not matched to a gene: 2. CDR3 sequence: CATSRVTSGRVEQYF. In nucleotides, the CDR3 is TGTGCCACCAGCAGAGTGACTAGCGGGAGGGTCGAGCAGTACTTC.

The chain couples TRBV12-3 or TRBV12-4 to TRBJ2-1; D perhaps matches TRBD2 (6 bases). This CDR3 has 13 residues. V lost 6 bases, J lost 5 bases, and 11 bases lay in between. The CDR3: CASRPGLNNEQFF. The CDR3 DNA sequence: TGTGCCAGCAGACCCGGACTAAACAATGAGCAGTTCTTC.

The gene calls are TRBV5-1 and TRBJ2-1; D not certain. V gave up 1 base and J gave up 5 bases, with 7 bases separating them. Germline V gene data show CDR1 as SGHRS and CDR2 as YFSETQ. The CDR3 extends over 13 amino acids. This chain's CDR3 is CASSLFRNNEQFF. In DNA, the CDR3 is TGCGCCAGCAGCTTGTTCAGAAACAATGAGCAGTTCTTC.

The chain is built from TRBV5-1 and TRBJ1-4, with D perhaps TRBD1 (5 bases). The germline CDR1 and CDR2 sequences are SGHRS and YFSETQ. V was clipped by 4 bases and J by 6 bases, with 19 bases between them. The CDR3 totals 16 residues. CDR3 residues: CASSLGNPAGDEKLFF. The DNA for the CDR3 is TGCGCCAGCAGCCTGGGAAACCCCGCGGGGGATGAAAAACTGTTTTTT.

The V call is TRBV4-3, the J call TRBJ1-2; the match to TRBD1 covers 9 bases. V trimming: 5 bases; J trimming: 7 bases; junction bases outside the gene matches: 11. Germline CDR1 is LGHNA and CDR2 is YSLEER. This CDR3 region has 15 residues. CDR3 protein: CASSDWGQGSGGYTF. In DNA, the CDR3 is TGCGCCAGCAGCGATTGGGGACAGGGTTCCGGTGGCTACACCTTC.

The J gene is TRBJ1-1, the V gene TRBV9; unclear D gene. Deletions cut 6 bases from V and 1 base from J, with 16 bases between. Germline lookup yields CDR1 SGDLS and CDR2 YYNGEE. This CDR3 has 15 residues. The CDR3 spells CASTTDAEQNTEAFF. CDR3 bases: TGTGCCAGCACCACTGACGCGGAGCAGAACACTGAAGCTTTCTTT.

V and J are TRBV6-5 and TRBJ1-2, with a tentative D call TRBD1 (6 bases). The CDR3 contains 15 residues. From germline, CDR1 is MNHEY and CDR2 SVGAGI. Trimming shortened V by 6 bases and J by 6 bases, and 20 bases separated the two germline ends. The CDR3 DNA reads as TGTGCCAGCAGGAACCCCTCGGGACATGTAGATGGCTACACCTTC. Translation gives CASRNPSGHVDGYTF.

The chain has TRBV27 and TRBJ1-5; no clear D. CDR1 and CDR2 from the germline V gene are MNHEY and SMNVEV (reference sequence). The CDR3 covers 14 residues. The V end lost 2 bases, the J end lost 4 bases, and 9 bases lay between the germline ends. Written as DNA, the CDR3 is TGTGCCAGCAGTTTAAATAGGAGGAATCAGCCCCAGCATTTT. This sequence encodes CASSLNRRNQPQHF.

The chain couples TRBV30 to TRBJ1-1; D remains unclear. Trimming pared 1 base from V and 4 bases from J, leaving 10 bases between. The germline CDR1 and CDR2 sequences are GTSNPN and SVGIG (reference sequence). This CDR3 region has 13 residues. CDR3 bases: TGTGCCTGGAGTGGGGGAGGGAGCACTGAAGCTTTCTTT. It specifies CAWSGGGSTEAFF.

The chain couples TRBV30 to TRBJ1-1, with D hard to call. The CDR3 has 16 amino acids. V was clipped by 0 bases and J by 0 bases, with 14 bases between them. From germline, CDR1 is GTSNPN and CDR2 SVGIG (reference sequence). CDR3: CAWSVLSHAMNTEAFF. CDR3 in DNA: TGTGCCTGGAGTGTACTCTCTCACGCCATGAACACTGAAGCTTTCTTT. The full variable domain, rest sourced from reference TRBV30 and TRBJ1-1, is SQTIHQWPATLVQPVGSPLSLECTVEGTSNPNLYWYRQAAGRGLQLLFYSVGIGQISSEVPQNLSASRPQDRQFILSSKKLLLSDSGFYLCAWSVLSHAMNTEAFFGQGTRLTVV.

This clone has a handful of counts. The rearrangement links TRBV10-3 to TRBJ1-5; TRBD1 agrees at 8 bases. V trimming: 2 bases; J trimming: 3 bases; junction bases outside the gene matches: 3. CDR3 length: 15 residues. CDR1 is ENHRY, CDR2 SYGVKD, per germline. The CDR3 DNA reads as TGTGCCATCAGTGAGGGGACAGGCCCCAATCAGCCCCAGCATTTT. This encodes CAISEGTGPNQPQHF.

The rearrangement joins TRBV5-1 to TRBJ2-2; 11 nucleotides match TRBD2. CDR1 and CDR2 from the germline V gene are SGHRS and YFSETQ. This CDR3 comprises 17 residues. The junction had 6 bases not matched to a gene; V was cut back by 3 bases and J by 2 bases. The CDR3, as DNA: TGCGCCAGCAGCTCTACTAGCGGGGGACCAAACACCGGGGAGCTGTTTTTT. Its protein product is CASSSTSGGPNTGELFF.

V and J are TRBV29-1 and TRBJ1-1, with D perhaps TRBD1 (6 bases). V lost 7 bases to trimming and J lost 4 bases, with 16 bases between them. CDR1 SQVTM and CDR2 ANQGSEA come from the germline V gene. The CDR3 consists of 13 residues. CDR3 loop: CSGQGSGGTEAFF. CDR3 nucleotide sequence: TGCAGCGGGCAGGGGTCGGGGGGCACTGAAGCTTTCTTT.

The V gene is TRBV19, the J gene TRBJ2-1, with D possibly being TRBD1 (6 bases). CDR3 length equals 13 residues. Germline V CDR1 and CDR2: LNHDA, SQIVND (reference sequence). Trimming pared 4 bases from V and 10 bases from J, leaving 14 bases between. The CDR3 sequence is CASSTQQGREQFF. DNA for the CDR3: TGTGCCAGTAGTACTCAACAGGGCCGGGAGCAGTTCTTC.

V usage is TRBV5-4 and J usage is TRBJ2-7, with TRBD1 matching 8 bases. J gave up 0 bases and V 3 bases, and 5 bases lay outside the gene matches. Germline-derived CDR1 and CDR2 are SGHNT and YYREEE (reference sequence). This CDR3 has 15 amino acids. The CDR3 sequence: CASSSGGRLSYEQYF. The CDR3 DNA is TGTGCCAGCAGCTCAGGGGGCAGGCTCTCCTACGAGCAGTACTTC.

The rearrangement links TRBV7-2 to TRBJ1-2; a possible D gene is TRBD1 (5 bases). Between the trimmed V and J ends, which lost 2 bases and 3 bases, there was a span of 10 bases. CDR1 is SGHTA, CDR2 FQGNSA, per germline. The CDR3 length is 14 residues. The CDR3 DNA reads as TGTGCCAGCAGCTTATCGACAGCCGACTATGGCTACACCTTC. Its protein product is CASSLSTADYGYTF.

This chain connects TRBV30 to TRBJ2-6, with a possible D match to TRBD1 (6 bases). Between the trimmed V and J ends, which lost 4 bases and 0 bases, there was a span of 7 bases. The CDR3 covers 14 residues. The germline gives CDR1 GTSNPN, CDR2 SVGIG (reference sequence). The CDR3 DNA reads as TGTGCCTGGAACAGGGACTCTGGGGCCAACGTCCTGACTTTC. Residues: CAWNRDSGANVLTF. The variable domain in full, with the rest retrieved from reference TRBV30 and TRBJ2-6, is SQTIHQWPATLVQPVGSPLSLECTVEGTSNPNLYWYRQAAGRGLQLLFYSVGIGQISSEVPQNLSASRPQDRQFILSSKKLLLSDSGFYLCAWNRDSGANVLTFGAGSRLTVL.

A single count supports this clone. This chain connects TRBV5-6 to TRBJ1-2; 9 positions agree with TRBD1. This CDR3 has 14 amino acids. V lost 7 bases to trimming and J lost 4 bases; unmatched junction nucleotides: 8. Germline lookup yields CDR1 SGHDT and CDR2 YYEEEE. Here the CDR3 reads CASGTGQGLYGYTF. The CDR3 coding sequence is TGTGCCAGCGGGACAGGGCAGGGGCTCTATGGCTACACCTTC.

The chain recombines TRBV2 with TRBJ1-5; D is perhaps TRBD1 (5 bases). This CDR3 has 13 amino acids. In germline, CDR1 is SNHLY, CDR2 FYNNEI. Trimming removed 4 bases at V and 3 bases at J, with 7 bases between. The CDR3 here is CASSGQSNQPQHF. The DNA of the CDR3 is TGTGCCAGCAGTGGACAGTCCAATCAGCCCCAGCATTTT.

The rearrangement links TRBV3-1 (or the pseudogene TRBV3-2) to TRBJ1-3; 7 bases are a match to TRBD1. Trimming removed 0 bases from V and 12 bases from J; junction bases left unmatched: 8. Germline V CDR1 and CDR2: LGHDT, YNNKEL (reference sequence). The CDR3 is 14 residues long. CDR3 DNA sequence: TGTGCCAGCAGCCAAGAAGGGGGCCACGGCCACATATATTTT. This encodes CASSQEGGHGHIYF.

The gene calls are TRBV13 and TRBJ2-3; TRBD2 matches at 10 bases. Trimming removed 6 bases from V and 5 bases from J; junction bases left unmatched: 20. The CDR3 has 19 residues. Germline V lookup: CDR1 PRHDT, CDR2 FYEKMQ (reference sequence). CDR3 protein: CASSNSREGRTSGRDTQYF. DNA for the CDR3: TGTGCCAGCAGTAACTCCCGAGAAGGAAGGACTAGCGGAAGAGATACGCAGTATTTT. The variable domain in full, with the rest retrieved from reference TRBV13 and TRBJ2-3, is AAGVIQSPRHLIKEKRETATLKCYPIPRHDTVYWYQQGPGQDPQFLISFYEKMQSDKGSIPDRFSAQQFSDYHSELNMSSLELGDSALYFCASSNSREGRTSGRDTQYFGPGTRLTVL.

The chain has TRBV30 and TRBJ2-1, with 7 bases fitting TRBD2. The CDR3 loop spans 14 amino acids. Looked up from germline, CDR1 is GTSNPN and CDR2 is SVGIG (reference sequence). Trimming at V came to 2 bases and at J to 7 bases, leaving 8 bases not matched to a gene. This CDR3 is CAWSPRTRLNEQFF. The CDR3 DNA is TGTGCCTGGAGTCCACGGACTAGATTGAATGAGCAGTTCTTC.

V gene TRBV6-5 combines with J gene TRBJ2-3; D gene ambiguous. Germline values: CDR1 MNHEY, CDR2 SVGAGI. This CDR3 has 13 amino acids. V was trimmed by 8 bases and J by 2 bases, leaving 11 bases between them. The CDR3 loop is CASLNSFTDTQYF. The CDR3 coding sequence is TGTGCCAGCTTGAACTCCTTCACAGATACGCAGTATTTT.

The chain has TRBV6-1 and TRBJ2-3, with D perhaps matching TRBD1 (6 bases). The CDR3 is 15 residues long. Per the germline V gene, CDR1 is MNHNS and CDR2 is SASEGT. Trimming shortened V by 2 bases and J by 2 bases, and 11 bases separated the two germline ends. CDR3 DNA: TGTGCCAGCAGTGAACAGGGGACAACCACAGATACGCAGTATTTT. Its protein product is CASSEQGTTTDTQYF.

The rearrangement uses TRBV19 and TRBJ2-3, with 12 positions matching TRBD2. Germline-derived CDR1 and CDR2 are LNHDA and SQIVND (reference sequence). The CDR3 extends over 16 amino acids. V shed 5 bases, J shed 2 bases, and the junction held 5 bases outside the gene matches. The CDR3 spells CASSLTSGGYTDTQYF. CDR3 DNA: TGTGCCAGTAGTCTGACTAGCGGGGGCTACACAGATACGCAGTATTTT.

The CDR3 DNA sequence: TGTGCCAGCAGCTTAGGGACAGGGGGTTGGAATGAGCAGTTCTTC. Translating gives CASSLGTGGWNEQFF. V and J are TRBV5-4 and TRBJ2-1; 11 nucleotides line up with TRBD1. The length of the CDR3 is 15 residues. Germline trimming cut 2 bases from V and 7 bases from J; bases unmatched to any gene: 5. Germline CDR1 and CDR2: SGHNT and YYREEE (reference sequence).

This clone appeared a few times. The chain uses TRBV25-1 and TRBJ1-1; 7 nucleotides agree with TRBD1. This CDR3 spans 15 amino acids. Germline V gene sequence: CDR1 MGHDK, CDR2 SYGVNS. With V trimmed by 6 bases and J by 4 bases, 11 bases remained unmatched. CDR3 protein: CASRPKGARGTEAFF. In DNA form, the CDR3 reads TGTGCCAGCAGACCCAAGGGGGCTCGGGGCACTGAAGCTTTCTTT.

The chain carries TRBV4-1 and TRBJ2-1; the match to TRBD2 covers 9 bases. Germline assignment: CDR1 MGHRA and CDR2 YSYEKL. The CDR3 runs 17 residues. Losses at the gene ends were 1 base for V and 8 bases for J; bases not matched to a gene: 12. CDR3: CASSQVPFAGGPDEQFF. CDR3 nucleotides: TGCGCCAGCAGCCAAGTTCCGTTTGCGGGGGGGCCGGATGAGCAGTTCTTC.

The CDR3 is CASSRLAGGTSSYNEQFF. The CDR3 DNA reads TGTGCCAGCAGCCGACTAGCGGGGGGCACTAGCTCCTACAATGAGCAGTTCTTC. This sequence joins TRBV5-6 and TRBJ2-1; 13 nucleotides match TRBD2. The CDR3 totals 18 residues. CDR1 and CDR2 from the germline V gene are SGHDT and YYEEEE. J gave up 0 bases and V 4 bases, and 7 bases lay outside the gene matches.

The gene calls are TRBV13 and TRBJ1-3; weak D call: TRBD1 (6 bases). The germline CDR1 and CDR2 sequences are PRHDT and FYEKMQ (reference sequence). Trimming took 5 bases from V and 7 from J, leaving 21 bases between them. This CDR3 spans 16 amino acids. As DNA, the CDR3 is TGTGCCAGCAGCCCCAGATATCGGGGGGCAGCGAACACCATATATTTT. This gives the protein CASSPRYRGAANTIYF.